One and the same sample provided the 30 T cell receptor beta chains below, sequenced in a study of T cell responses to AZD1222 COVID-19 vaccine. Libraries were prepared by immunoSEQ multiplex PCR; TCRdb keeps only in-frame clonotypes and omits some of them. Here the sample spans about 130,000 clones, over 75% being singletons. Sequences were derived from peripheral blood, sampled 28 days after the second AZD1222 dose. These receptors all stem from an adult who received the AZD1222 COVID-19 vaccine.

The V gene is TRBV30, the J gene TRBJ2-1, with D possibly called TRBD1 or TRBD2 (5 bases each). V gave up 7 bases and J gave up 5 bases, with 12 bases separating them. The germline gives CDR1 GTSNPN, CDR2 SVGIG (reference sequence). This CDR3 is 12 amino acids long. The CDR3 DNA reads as TGTGCCTTACGGGGCGGACACAATGAGCAGTTCTTC. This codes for CALRGGHNEQFF.

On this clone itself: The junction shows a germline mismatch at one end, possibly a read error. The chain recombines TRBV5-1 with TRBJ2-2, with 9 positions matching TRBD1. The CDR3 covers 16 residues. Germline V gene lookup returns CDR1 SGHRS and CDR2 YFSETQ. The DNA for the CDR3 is TGTGCCAGCAGCACAACTATACAGGGGGCTGCCGGGGAGCTGTTTTTT. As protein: CASSTTIQGAAGELFF. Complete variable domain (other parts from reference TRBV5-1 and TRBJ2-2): KAGVTQTPRYLIKTRGQQVTLSCSPISGHRSVSWYQQTPGQGLQFLFEYFSETQRNKGNFPGRFSGRQFSNSRSEMNVSTLELGDSALYLCASSTTIQGAAGELFFGEGSRLTVL.

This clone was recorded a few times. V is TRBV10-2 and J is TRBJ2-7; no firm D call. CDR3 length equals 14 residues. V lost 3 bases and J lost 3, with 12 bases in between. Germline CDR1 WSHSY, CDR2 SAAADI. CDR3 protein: CASSEGSPLYEQYF. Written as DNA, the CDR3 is TGCGCCAGCAGTGAAGGAAGTCCCCTCTACGAGCAGTACTTC.

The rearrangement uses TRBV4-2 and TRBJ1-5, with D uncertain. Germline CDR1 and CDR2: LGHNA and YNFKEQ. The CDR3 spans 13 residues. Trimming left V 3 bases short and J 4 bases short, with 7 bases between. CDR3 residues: CASSQWTNQPQHF. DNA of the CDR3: TGTGCCAGCAGCCAGTGGACTAATCAGCCCCAGCATTTT.

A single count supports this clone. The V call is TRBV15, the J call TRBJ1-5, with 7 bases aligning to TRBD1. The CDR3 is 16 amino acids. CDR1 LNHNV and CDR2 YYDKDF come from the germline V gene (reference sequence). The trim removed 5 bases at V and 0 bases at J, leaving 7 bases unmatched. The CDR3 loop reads CATSDRDRVSNQPQHF. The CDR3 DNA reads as TGTGCCACCAGCGACCGGGACAGAGTTAGCAATCAGCCCCAGCATTTT.

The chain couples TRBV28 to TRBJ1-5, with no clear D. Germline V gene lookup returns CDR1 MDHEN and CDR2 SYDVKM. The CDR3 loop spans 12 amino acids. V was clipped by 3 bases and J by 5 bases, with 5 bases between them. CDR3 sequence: CASSFRYQPQHF. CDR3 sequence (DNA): TGTGCCAGCAGTTTCCGATATCAGCCCCAGCATTTT.

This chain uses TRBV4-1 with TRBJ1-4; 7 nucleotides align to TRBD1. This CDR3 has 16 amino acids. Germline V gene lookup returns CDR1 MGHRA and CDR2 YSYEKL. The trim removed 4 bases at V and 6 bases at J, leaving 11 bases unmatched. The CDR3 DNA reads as TGCGCCAGCAGCCCAACCCAGACAGGGAGAGATGAAAAACTGTTTTTT. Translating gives CASSPTQTGRDEKLFF.

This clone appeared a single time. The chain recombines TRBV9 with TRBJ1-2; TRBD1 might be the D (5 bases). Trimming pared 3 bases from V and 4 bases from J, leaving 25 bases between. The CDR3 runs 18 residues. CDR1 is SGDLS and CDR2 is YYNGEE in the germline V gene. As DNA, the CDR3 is TGTGCCAGCAGCGCGTCCATTGGGACCCGTGCAAATGGCTATGGCTACACCTTC. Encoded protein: CASSASIGTRANGYGYTF.

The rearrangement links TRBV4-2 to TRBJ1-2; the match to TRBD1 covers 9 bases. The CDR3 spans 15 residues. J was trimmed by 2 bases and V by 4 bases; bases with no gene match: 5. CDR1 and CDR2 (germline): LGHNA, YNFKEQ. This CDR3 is CASSPQGAVNYGYTF. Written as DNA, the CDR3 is TGTGCCAGCAGCCCACAGGGGGCGGTAAACTATGGCTACACCTTC.

The CDR3 DNA reads TGTGCCAGCGGATCGCAGTGGGGCACTGAAGCTTTCTTT. It specifies CASGSQWGTEAFF. V is TRBV6-5 and J is TRBJ1-1; D is unresolved. The CDR3 sequence is 13 residues long. From germline, CDR1 is MNHEY and CDR2 SVGAGI. The V end was cut by 8 bases, the J end by 4 bases, with 14 bases between.

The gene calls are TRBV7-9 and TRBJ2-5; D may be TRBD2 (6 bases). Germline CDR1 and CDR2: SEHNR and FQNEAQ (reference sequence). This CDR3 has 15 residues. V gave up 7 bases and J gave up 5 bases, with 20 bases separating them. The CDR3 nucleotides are TGTGCCAGCACCCCGGGGGAAAGAGAGTTGGAGACCCAGTACTTC. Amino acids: CASTPGERELETQYF. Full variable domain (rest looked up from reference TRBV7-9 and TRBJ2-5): DTGVSQNPRHKITKRGQNVTFRCDPISEHNRLYWYRQTLGQGPEFLTYFQNEAQLEKSRLLSDRFSAERPKGSFSTLEIQRTEQGDSAMYLCASTPGERELETQYFGPGTRLLVL.

The CDR3 DNA reads as TGTGCCAGCAGTGACGGCCAGCCCTCCTACAATGAGCAGTTCTTC. Its translation is CASSDGQPSYNEQFF. V gene TRBV6-4 combines with J gene TRBJ2-1; no firm D call. With 2 bases removed from V and 0 bases from J, the gap between germline ends came to 8 bases. Germline assignment: CDR1 MRHNA and CDR2 SNTAGT. The CDR3 totals 15 residues.

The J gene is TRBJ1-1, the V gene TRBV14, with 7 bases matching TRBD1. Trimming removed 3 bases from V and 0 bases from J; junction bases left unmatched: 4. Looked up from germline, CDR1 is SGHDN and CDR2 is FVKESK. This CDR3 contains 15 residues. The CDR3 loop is CASSHLDRVNTEAFF. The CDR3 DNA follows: TGTGCCAGCAGCCACCTCGACAGGGTGAACACTGAAGCTTTCTTT.

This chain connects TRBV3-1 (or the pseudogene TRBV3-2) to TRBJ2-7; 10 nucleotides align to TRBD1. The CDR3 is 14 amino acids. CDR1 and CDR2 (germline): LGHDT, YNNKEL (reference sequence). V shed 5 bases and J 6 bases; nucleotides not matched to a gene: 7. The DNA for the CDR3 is TGTGCCAGCAGCTTCCGACAGGGGGCGGGCGAGCAGTACTTC. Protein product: CASSFRQGAGEQYF.

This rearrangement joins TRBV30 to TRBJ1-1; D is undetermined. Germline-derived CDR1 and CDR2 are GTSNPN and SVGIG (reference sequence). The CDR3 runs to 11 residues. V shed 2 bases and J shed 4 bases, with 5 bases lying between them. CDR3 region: CAWSRGTEAFF. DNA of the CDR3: TGTGCCTGGAGTAGAGGCACTGAAGCTTTCTTT.

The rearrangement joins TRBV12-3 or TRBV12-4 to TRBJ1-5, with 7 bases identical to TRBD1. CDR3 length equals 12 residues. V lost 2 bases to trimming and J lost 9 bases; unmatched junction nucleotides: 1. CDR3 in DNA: TGTGCCAGCAGTTTATCAGGGGGGCCCCAGCATTTT. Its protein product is CASSLSGGPQHF.

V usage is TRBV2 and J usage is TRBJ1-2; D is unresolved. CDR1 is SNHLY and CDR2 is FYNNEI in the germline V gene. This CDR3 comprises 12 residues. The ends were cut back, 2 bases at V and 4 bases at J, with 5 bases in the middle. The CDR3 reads CASSEQVYGYTF. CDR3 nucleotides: TGTGCCAGCAGTGAACAGGTCTATGGCTACACCTTC. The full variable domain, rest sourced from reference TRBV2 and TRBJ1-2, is EPEVTQTPSHQVTQMGQEVILRCVPISNHLYFYWYRQILGQKVEFLVSFYNNEISEKSEIFDDQFSVERPDGSNFTLKIRSTKLEDSAMYFCASSEQVYGYTFGSGTRLTVV.

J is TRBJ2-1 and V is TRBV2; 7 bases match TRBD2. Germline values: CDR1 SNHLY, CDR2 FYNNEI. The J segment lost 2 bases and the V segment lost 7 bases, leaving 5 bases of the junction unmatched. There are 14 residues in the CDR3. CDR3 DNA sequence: TGTGCCAGCATCGCCCGGGGGGCCTACAATGAGCAGTTCTTC. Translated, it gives CASIARGAYNEQFF.

The CDR3 nucleotides are TGCGCCAGCAGCCTTTTCCAGGGAATCAGCAATCAGCCCCAGCATTTT. Amino acids: CASSLFQGISNQPQHF. The chain has TRBV4-1 and TRBJ1-5; possibly TRBD1 for D (5 bases). This CDR3 contains 16 residues. V lost 4 bases, J lost 1 base, and 14 bases lay in between. The germline CDR1 and CDR2 sequences are MGHRA and YSYEKL.

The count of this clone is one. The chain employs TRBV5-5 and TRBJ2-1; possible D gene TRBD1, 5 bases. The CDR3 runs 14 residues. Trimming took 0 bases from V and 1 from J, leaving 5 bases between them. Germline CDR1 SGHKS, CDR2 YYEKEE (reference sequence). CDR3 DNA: TGTGCCAGCAGCTTGGGACAGTCCTACAATGAGCAGTTCTTC. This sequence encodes CASSLGQSYNEQFF.

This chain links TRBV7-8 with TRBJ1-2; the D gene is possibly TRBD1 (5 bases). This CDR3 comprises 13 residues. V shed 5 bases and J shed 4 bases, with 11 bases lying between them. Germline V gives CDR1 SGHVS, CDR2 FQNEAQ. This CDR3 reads CASSLTAFYGYTF. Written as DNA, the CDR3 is TGTGCCAGCAGCCTGACAGCGTTCTATGGCTACACCTTC. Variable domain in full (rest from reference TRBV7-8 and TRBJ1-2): GAGVSQSPRYKVAKRGQDVALRCDPISGHVSLFWYQQALGQGPEFLTYFQNEAQLDKSGLPSDRFFAERPEGSVSTLKIQRTQQEDSAVYLCASSLTAFYGYTFGSGTRLTVV.

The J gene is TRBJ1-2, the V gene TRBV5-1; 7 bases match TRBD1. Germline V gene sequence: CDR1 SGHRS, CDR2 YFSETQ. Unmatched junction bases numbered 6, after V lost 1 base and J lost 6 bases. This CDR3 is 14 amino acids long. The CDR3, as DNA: TGCGCCAGCAGCTTGTCAGGGGGGATGAATGGCTACACCTTC. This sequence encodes CASSLSGGMNGYTF.

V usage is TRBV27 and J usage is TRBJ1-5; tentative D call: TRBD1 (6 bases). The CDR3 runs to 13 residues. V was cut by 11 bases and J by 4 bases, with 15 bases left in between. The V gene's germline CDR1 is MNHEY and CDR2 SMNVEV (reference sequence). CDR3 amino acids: CASQGTGNQPQHF. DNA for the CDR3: TGTGCCTCTCAGGGGACGGGAAATCAGCCCCAGCATTTT.

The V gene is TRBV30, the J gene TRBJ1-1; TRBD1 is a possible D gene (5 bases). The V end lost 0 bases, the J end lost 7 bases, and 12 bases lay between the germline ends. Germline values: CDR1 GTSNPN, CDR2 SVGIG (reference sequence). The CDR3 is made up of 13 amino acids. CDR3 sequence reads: CAWSVWLGREAFF. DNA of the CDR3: TGTGCCTGGAGTGTATGGTTGGGGCGTGAAGCTTTCTTT.

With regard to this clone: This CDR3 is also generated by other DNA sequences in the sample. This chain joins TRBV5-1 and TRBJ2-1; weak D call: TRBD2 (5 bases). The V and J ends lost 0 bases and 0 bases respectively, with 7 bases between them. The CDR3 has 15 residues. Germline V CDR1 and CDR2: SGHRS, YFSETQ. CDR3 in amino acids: CASSLGGGSYNEQFF. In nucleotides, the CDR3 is TGCGCCAGCAGCTTGGGCGGAGGCTCCTACAATGAGCAGTTCTTC.

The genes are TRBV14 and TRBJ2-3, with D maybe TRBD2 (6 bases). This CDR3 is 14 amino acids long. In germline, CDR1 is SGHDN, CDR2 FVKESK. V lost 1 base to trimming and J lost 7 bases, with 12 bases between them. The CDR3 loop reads CASSQVVGGYTQYF. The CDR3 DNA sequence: TGTGCCAGCAGCCAAGTGGTCGGGGGATATACGCAGTATTTT.

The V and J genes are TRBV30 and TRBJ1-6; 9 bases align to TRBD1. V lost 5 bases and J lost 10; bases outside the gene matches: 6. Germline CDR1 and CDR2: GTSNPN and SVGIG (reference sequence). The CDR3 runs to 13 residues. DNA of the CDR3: TGTGCCTGGGAACAGGGGGCTCAATCACCCCTCCACTTT. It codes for CAWEQGAQSPLHF.

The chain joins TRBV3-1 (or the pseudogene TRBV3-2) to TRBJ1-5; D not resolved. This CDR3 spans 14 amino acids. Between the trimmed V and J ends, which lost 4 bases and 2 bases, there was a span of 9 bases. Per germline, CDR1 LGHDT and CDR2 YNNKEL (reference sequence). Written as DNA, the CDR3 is TGTGCCAGCAGCCGCGGAGCAGGCAATCAGCCCCAGCATTTT. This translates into CASSRGAGNQPQHF.

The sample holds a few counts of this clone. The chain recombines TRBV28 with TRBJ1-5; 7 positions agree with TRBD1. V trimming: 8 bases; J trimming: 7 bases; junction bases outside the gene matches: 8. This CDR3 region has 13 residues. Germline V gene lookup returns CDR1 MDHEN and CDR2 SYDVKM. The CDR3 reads CASRRQGEQPQHF. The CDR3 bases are TGTGCCAGCCGGCGACAGGGAGAACAGCCCCAGCATTTT.

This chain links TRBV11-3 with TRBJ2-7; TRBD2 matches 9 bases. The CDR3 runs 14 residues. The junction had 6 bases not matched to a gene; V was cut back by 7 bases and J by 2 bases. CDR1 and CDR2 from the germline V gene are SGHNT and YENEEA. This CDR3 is CASTLAGNTYEQYF. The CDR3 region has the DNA TGTGCCAGCACACTAGCGGGCAACACCTACGAGCAGTACTTC. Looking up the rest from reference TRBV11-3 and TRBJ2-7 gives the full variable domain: EAGVVQSPRYKIIEKKQPVAFWCNPISGHNTLYWYLQNLGQGPELLIRYENEEAVDDSQLPKDRFSAERLKGVDSTLKIQPAELGDSAVYLCASTLAGNTYEQYFGPGTRLTVT.